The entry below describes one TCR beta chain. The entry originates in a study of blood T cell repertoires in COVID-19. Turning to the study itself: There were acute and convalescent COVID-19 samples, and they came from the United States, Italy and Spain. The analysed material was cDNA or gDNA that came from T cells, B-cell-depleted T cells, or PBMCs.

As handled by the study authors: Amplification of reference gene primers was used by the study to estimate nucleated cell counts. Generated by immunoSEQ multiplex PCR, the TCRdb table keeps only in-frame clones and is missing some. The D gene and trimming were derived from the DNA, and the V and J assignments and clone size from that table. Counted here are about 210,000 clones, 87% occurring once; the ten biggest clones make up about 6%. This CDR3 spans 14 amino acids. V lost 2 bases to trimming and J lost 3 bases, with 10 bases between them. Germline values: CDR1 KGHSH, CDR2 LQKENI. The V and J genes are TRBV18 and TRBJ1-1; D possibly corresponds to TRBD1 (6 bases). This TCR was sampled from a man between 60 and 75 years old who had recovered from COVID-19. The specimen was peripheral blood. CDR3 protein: CASSPTAGDTEAFF. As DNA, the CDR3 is TGTGCCAGCTCACCAACAGCAGGGGACACTGAAGCTTTCTTT.